The TCR beta chain under discussion was sequenced for a study of T cell changes during pregnancy in multiple sclerosis. The CDR3 covers 19 residues. J was trimmed by 2 bases and V by 0 bases; bases with no gene match: 14. CDR1 and CDR2 (germline): SGHRS, YFSETQ. The protocol was immunoSEQ multiplex PCR, while the TCRdb copy is restricted to in-frame clones and leaves out a portion. The repertoire holds approximately 83,000 clones, 90% to 95% seen once, with 2% to 2.5% in the top ten. The receptor's source is a female donor with multiple sclerosis, enrolled in a pregnancy study. The V and J genes are TRBV5-1 and TRBJ2-3; 8 bases match TRBD2. Sample: peripheral blood, taken in the third trimester of pregnancy. Here the CDR3 reads CASSLAGRIAGRFTDTQYF. CDR3 DNA sequence: TGCGCCAGCAGCTTGGCCGGACGGATAGCGGGACGCTTCACAGATACGCAGTATTTT.